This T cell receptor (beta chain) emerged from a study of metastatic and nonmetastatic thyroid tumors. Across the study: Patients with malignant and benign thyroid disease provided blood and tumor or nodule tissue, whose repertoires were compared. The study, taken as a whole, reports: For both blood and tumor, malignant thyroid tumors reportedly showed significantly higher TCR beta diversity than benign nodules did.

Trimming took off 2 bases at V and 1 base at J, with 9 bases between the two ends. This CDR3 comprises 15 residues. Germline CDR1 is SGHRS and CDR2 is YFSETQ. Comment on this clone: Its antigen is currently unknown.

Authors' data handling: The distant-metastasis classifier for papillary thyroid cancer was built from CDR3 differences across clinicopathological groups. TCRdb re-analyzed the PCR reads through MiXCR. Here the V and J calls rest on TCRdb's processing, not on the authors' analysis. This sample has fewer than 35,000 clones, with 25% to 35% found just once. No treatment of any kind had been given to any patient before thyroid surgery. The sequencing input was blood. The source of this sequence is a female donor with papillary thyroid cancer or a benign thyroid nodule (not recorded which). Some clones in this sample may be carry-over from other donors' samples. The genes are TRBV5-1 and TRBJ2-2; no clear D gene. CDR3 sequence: CASSLSEQNTGELFF. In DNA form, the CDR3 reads TGCGCCAGCAGCTTATCCGAACAGAACACCGGGGAGCTGTTTTTT.